This TCR beta chain stems from a study of shared clonotypes between healthy human individuals. The study's findings and limits: Blood alone was sampled, and tissue repertoires likely differ.

With respect to this clone: No antigen is known for it.

CDR1 is MGHRA, CDR2 YSYEKL, per germline. Trimming took 0 bases from V and 6 from J, leaving 22 bases between them. This CDR3 comprises 18 residues. The table came from immunoSEQ multiplex PCR; TCRdb's copy has only in-frame clones and leaves some out. The sample has more than 400,000 clones; almost 97% are singletons. Sequencing was carried out using naive CD4+ T cells sorted from blood. As for subset: CD45RA+ positively selected. The origin of this receptor is a woman aged 30 to 39 in good health. The chain employs TRBV4-1 and TRBJ2-3, with D possibly being TRBD2 (5 bases). CDR3 sequence: CASSQEGIGRSGVDTQYF. Written as DNA, the CDR3 is TGCGCCAGCAGCCAAGAAGGTATAGGCCGGTCCGGGGTCGATACGCAGTATTTT.